What follows are 10 T cell receptor beta chains derived from one specimen sequenced in a study of T cells in narcolepsy. Clones were sequenced by immunoSEQ multiplex PCR, and TCRdb holds only the in-frame ones, with some missing. The sample has about 25,000 clones, 70% to 85% seen once. Sample: CD45RA- memory CD4+ T cells from PBMCs. The receptors were sampled from a human donor with narcolepsy.

V usage is TRBV19 and J usage is TRBJ2-6; D gene uncertain. The CDR3 runs 15 residues. Germline CDR1 and CDR2: LNHDA and SQIVND (reference sequence). V lost 7 bases to trimming and J lost 0 bases, with 10 bases between them. CDR3 loop: CASTYPSSGANVLTF. CDR3 nucleotides: TGTGCCAGTACTTATCCCAGCTCTGGGGCCAACGTCCTGACTTTC.

The rearrangement joins TRBV7-3 to TRBJ1-3, with 9 bases that match TRBD1. V was clipped by 5 bases and J by 0 bases; unmatched bases: 17. The germline V gene encodes CDR1 SGHTA and CDR2 FQGTGA. The CDR3 is 20 residues long. CDR3 loop: CASSPEETGQGLTSGNTIYF. DNA of the CDR3: TGTGCCAGCAGCCCCGAAGAGACGGGACAGGGATTAACCTCTGGAAACACCATATATTTT.

The V call is TRBV29-1, the J call TRBJ1-4; tentatively, D is TRBD1 (5 bases). Deletions cut 4 bases from V and 7 bases from J, with 22 bases between. Germline V CDR1 and CDR2: SQVTM, ANQGSEA. The CDR3 runs 16 residues. CDR3 sequence reads: CSVALAVTGAVEKLFF. The CDR3 DNA follows: TGCAGCGTTGCCCTGGCGGTTACAGGCGCTGTTGAAAAACTGTTTTTT.

DNA for the CDR3: TGCGCCAGCAGCCAAGCGACCGGGACTCTGGGCTACACCTTC. Translated, it gives CASSQATGTLGYTF. The chain has TRBV4-1 and TRBJ1-2; TRBD1 is a possible D gene (5 bases). The germline V gene has CDR1 MGHRA and CDR2 YSYEKL. Trimming took 1 base from V and 8 from J, leaving 14 bases between them. CDR3 size: 14 residues.

The CDR3 DNA is TGCGCCAGCAGCTTGGAATCGGGACTAAGCAATGAAAAACTGTTTTTT. This encodes CASSLESGLSNEKLFF. V is TRBV5-1 and J is TRBJ1-4, with D possibly TRBD1 on 5 matching bases. Germline V gene sequence: CDR1 SGHRS, CDR2 YFSETQ. This CDR3 is built from 16 residues. With 0 bases removed from V and 5 bases from J, the gap between germline ends came to 14 bases.

The chain couples TRBV2 to TRBJ1-3; 12 bases are a match to TRBD1. Germline values: CDR1 SNHLY, CDR2 FYNNEI. The V gene end was trimmed by 9 bases and the J gene end by 5 bases; junction bases not matched to a gene: 8. CDR3 length: 15 amino acids. The CDR3 region is CARTGTGGFRNTIYF. DNA of the CDR3: TGTGCCAGGACCGGGACAGGGGGCTTTAGAAACACCATATATTTT. Combining the CDR3 with reference TRBV2 and TRBJ1-3 gives the whole variable domain EPEVTQTPSHQVTQMGQEVILRCVPISNHLYFYWYRQILGQKVEFLVSFYNNEISEKSEIFDDQFSVERPDGSNFTLKIRSTKLEDSAMYFCARTGTGGFRNTIYFGEGSWLTVV.

This chain uses TRBV18 with TRBJ2-7; 8 bases match TRBD2. The CDR3 contains 14 residues. V lost 3 bases to trimming and J lost 2 bases; unmatched junction nucleotides: 3. Germline CDR1 and CDR2: KGHSH and LQKENI. The CDR3 loop reads CASSPQRGTYEQYF. For the CDR3, the DNA is TGTGCCAGCTCACCCCAGCGGGGGACCTACGAGCAGTACTTC.

This chain connects TRBV18 to TRBJ2-3; tentative D call: TRBD1 (6 bases). Trimming removed 6 bases at V and 0 bases at J, with 13 bases between. The CDR3 extends over 15 amino acids. Looked up from germline, CDR1 is KGHSH and CDR2 is LQKENI. CDR3 coding DNA: TGTGCCAGCTCCCTCGAGCAGGGGAGCACAGATACGCAGTATTTT. Amino acids: CASSLEQGSTDTQYF.

The chain carries TRBV2 and TRBJ1-1; weak D call: TRBD1 (5 bases). Trimming took off 7 bases at V and 7 bases at J, with 19 bases between the two ends. The germline V gene has CDR1 SNHLY and CDR2 FYNNEI. This CDR3 contains 14 residues. The CDR3: CASKRQGVPNEAFF. The CDR3 bases are TGTGCCAGCAAACGGCAGGGTGTACCTAATGAAGCTTTCTTT.

The chain carries TRBV2 and TRBJ2-3; D is ambiguous. The germline V gene has CDR1 SNHLY and CDR2 FYNNEI. This CDR3 is 14 amino acids long. With 4 bases removed from V and 2 bases from J, the gap between germline ends came to 10 bases. The CDR3 is CASSVSGHTDTQYF. CDR3 DNA sequence: TGTGCCAGCAGTGTTTCAGGTCACACAGATACGCAGTATTTT. The whole variable domain, filled in from reference TRBV2 and TRBJ2-3, reads EPEVTQTPSHQVTQMGQEVILRCVPISNHLYFYWYRQILGQKVEFLVSFYNNEISEKSEIFDDQFSVERPDGSNFTLKIRSTKLEDSAMYFCASSVSGHTDTQYFGPGTRLTVL.